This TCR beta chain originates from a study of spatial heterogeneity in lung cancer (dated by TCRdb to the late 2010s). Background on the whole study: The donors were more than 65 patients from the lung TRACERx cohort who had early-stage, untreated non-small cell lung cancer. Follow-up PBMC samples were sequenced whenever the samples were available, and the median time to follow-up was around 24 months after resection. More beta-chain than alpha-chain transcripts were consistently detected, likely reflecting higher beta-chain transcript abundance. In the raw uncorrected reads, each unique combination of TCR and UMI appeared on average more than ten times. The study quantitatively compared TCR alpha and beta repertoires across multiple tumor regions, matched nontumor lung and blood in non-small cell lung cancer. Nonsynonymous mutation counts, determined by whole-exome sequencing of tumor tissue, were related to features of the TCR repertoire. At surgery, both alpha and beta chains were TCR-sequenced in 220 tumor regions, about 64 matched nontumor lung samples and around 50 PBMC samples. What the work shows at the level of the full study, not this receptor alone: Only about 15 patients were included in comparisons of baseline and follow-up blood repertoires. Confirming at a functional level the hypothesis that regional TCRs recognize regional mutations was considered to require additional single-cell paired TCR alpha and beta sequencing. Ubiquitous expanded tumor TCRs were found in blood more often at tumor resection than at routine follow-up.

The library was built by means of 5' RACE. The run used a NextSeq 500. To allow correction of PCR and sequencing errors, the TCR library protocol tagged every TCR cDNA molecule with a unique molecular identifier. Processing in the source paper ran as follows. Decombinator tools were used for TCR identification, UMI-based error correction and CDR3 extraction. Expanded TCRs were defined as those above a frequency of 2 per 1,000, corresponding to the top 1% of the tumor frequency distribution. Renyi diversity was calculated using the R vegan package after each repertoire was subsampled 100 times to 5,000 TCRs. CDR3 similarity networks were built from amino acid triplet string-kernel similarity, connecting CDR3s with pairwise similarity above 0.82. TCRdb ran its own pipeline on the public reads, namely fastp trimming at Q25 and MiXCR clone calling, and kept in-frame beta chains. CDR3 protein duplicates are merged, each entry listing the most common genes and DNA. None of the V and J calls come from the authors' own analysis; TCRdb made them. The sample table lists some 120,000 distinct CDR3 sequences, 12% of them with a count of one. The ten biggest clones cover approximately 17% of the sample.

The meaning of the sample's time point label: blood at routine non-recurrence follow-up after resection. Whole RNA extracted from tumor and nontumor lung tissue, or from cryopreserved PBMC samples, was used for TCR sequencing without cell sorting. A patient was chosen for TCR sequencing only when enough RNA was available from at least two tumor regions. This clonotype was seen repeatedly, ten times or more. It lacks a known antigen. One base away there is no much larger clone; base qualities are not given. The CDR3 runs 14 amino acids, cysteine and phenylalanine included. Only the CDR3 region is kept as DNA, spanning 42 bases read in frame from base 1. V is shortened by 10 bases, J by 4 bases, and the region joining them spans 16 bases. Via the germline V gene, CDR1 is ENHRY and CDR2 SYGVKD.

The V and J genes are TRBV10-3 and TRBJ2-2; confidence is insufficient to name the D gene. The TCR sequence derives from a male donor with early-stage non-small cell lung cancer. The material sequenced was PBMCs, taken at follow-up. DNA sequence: TGTGCCACCTGCGACCGGGCGGTCACCGGGGAGCTGTTTTTT. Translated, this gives CATCDRAVTGELFF.